This T cell receptor (beta chain) emerged from a study of graft-versus-host responses after intestinal transplantation. With respect to this clone: What it recognizes is unknown.

Overall study results and limits: Detection of GvH clones occurred in recipient marrow, and some had their first appearance in ileum or blood.

Germline trimming cut 4 bases from V and 6 bases from J; bases unmatched to any gene: 3. CDR3 size: 13 residues. The germline V gene encodes CDR1 MNHEY and CDR2 SVGAGI. Assay: immunoSEQ multiplex PCR; the TCRdb copy retains only in-frame clones and omits some. Here the sample spans just over 85,000 clones, 80% to 95% being singletons. Sequencing was performed on unstimulated CD8+ T cells sorted from spleen or lymph node cells, taken before transplant. This chain uses TRBV6-5 with TRBJ2-4, with 7 positions matching TRBD1. The receptor's source is a human donor who was the organ donor for an intestinal transplant. The CDR3 sequence: CASSSRQGNIQYF. CDR3 sequence (DNA): TGTGCCAGCAGTTCCCGACAGGGAAACATTCAGTACTTC.